This T cell receptor (beta chain) was identified during a study of OX40 agonist ivuxolimab in advanced cancers. CDR1 is LGHNA, CDR2 YNFKEQ, per germline. The CDR3 spans 13 residues. V gave up 0 bases and J gave up 5 bases, with 8 bases separating them. Overall study results and limits: Partial responders at 0.1-3.0 mg/kg showed near-lowest clonal expansion.

As regards this clone: Antigen specificity is unknown.

Clones were sequenced by immunoSEQ multiplex PCR, and TCRdb holds only the in-frame ones, with some missing. The sample holds more than 50,000 clones, about 84% seen once. The chain combines TRBV4-2 with TRBJ2-7; D uncertain. The specimen was CD4+ or CD8+ T cells sorted from blood, collected in a trial of the OX40 agonist ivuxolimab. The sequence was collected from an adult with an advanced solid tumor such as melanoma, head and neck, liver or kidney cancer. This CDR3 reads CASSQDNRNEQYF. The CDR3 DNA follows: TGTGCCAGCAGCCAAGATAATCGAAACGAGCAGTACTTC.